This TCR beta chain was sequenced during a study of T cell responses to AZD1222 COVID-19 vaccine. From germline, CDR1 is MDHEN and CDR2 SYDVKM. Unmatched junction bases numbered 6, after V lost 3 bases and J lost 7 bases. The CDR3 is 15 amino acids. Produced via immunoSEQ multiplex PCR; TCRdb's table is partial and in-frame only. The table lists 140,000 to 150,000 clones, about 91% of them singletons, with more than 13% in the top ten. Specimen: peripheral blood, collected on day 0 of AZD1222 vaccination. The sequence derives from an adult in good health. The rearrangement uses TRBV28 and TRBJ2-1; 10 bases match TRBD2. CDR3 sequence reads: CASSLASGGVNEQFF. Written as DNA, the CDR3 is TGTGCCAGCAGTTTGGCTAGCGGGGGAGTGAATGAGCAGTTCTTC.